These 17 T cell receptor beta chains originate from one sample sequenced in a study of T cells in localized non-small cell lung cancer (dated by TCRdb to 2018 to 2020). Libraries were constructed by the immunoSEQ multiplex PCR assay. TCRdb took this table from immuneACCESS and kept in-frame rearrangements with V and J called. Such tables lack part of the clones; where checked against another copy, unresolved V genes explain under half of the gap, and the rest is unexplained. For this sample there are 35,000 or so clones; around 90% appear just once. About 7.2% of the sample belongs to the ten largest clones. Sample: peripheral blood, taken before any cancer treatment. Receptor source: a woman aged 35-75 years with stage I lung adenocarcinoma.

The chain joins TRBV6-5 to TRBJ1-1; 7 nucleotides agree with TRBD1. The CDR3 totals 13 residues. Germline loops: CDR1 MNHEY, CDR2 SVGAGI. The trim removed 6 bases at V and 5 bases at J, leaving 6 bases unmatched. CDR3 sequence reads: CASSHRTGTEAFF. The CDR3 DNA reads TGTGCCAGCAGCCACCGGACAGGTACTGAAGCTTTCTTT.

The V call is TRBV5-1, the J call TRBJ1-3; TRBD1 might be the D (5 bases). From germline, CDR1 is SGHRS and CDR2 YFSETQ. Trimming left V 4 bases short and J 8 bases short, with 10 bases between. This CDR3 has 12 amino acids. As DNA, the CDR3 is TGCGCCAGCAGCCCGAGGGGTGACACCATATATTTT. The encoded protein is CASSPRGDTIYF.

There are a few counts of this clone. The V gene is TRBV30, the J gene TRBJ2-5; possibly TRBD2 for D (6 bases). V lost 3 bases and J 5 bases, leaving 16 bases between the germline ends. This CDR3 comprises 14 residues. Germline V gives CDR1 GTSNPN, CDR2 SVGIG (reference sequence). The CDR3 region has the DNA TGTGCCTGGAGGGCGGGACTGCCTAGGGAGACCCAGTACTTC. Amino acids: CAWRAGLPRETQYF.

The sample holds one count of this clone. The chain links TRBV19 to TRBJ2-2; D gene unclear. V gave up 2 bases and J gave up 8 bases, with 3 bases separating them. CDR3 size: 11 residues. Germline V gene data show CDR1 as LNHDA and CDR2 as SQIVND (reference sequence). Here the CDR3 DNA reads TGTGCCAGTAGTATAACTGGGGAGCTGTTTTTT. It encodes CASSITGELFF.

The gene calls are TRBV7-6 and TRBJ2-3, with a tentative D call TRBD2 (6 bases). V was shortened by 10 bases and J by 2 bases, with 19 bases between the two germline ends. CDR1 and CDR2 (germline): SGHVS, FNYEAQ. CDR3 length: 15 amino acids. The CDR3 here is CATGPAGTFTDTQYF. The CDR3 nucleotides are TGTGCCACCGGGCCGGCGGGGACGTTCACAGATACGCAGTATTTT.

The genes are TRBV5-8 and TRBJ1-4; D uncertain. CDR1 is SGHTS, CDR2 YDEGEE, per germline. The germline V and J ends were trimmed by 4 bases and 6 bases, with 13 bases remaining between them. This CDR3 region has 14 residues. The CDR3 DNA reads TGTGCCAGCAGCCCACGGACGCGGGATGAAAAACTGTTTTTT. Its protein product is CASSPRTRDEKLFF.

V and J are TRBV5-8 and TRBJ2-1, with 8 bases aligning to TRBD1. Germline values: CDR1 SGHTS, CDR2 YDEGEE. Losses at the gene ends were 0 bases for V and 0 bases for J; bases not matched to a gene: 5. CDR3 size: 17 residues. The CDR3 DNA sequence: TGTGCCAGCAGCTTGGGGGTTGGACAGGGCTCCTACAATGAGCAGTTCTTC. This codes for CASSLGVGQGSYNEQFF.

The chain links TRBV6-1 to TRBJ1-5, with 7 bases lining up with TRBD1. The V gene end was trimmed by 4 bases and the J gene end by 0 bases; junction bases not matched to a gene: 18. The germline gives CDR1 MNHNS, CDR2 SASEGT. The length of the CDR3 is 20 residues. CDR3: CASSGWGAGTDLYSNQPQHF. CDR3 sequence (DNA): TGTGCCAGCAGTGGGTGGGGGGCAGGGACAGACCTTTATAGCAATCAGCCCCAGCATTTT.

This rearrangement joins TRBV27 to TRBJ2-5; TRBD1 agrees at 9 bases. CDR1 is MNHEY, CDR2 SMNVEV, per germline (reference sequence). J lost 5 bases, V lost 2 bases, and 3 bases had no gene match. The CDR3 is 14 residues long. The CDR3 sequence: CASSLLQGAETQYF. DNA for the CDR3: TGTGCCAGCAGTTTACTACAGGGGGCCGAGACCCAGTACTTC.

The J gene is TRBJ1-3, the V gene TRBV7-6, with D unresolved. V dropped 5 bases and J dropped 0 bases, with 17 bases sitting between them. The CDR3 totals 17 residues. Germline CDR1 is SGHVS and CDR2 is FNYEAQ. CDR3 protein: CASSPESPVYSGNTIYF. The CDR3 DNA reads TGTGCCAGCAGCCCCGAGAGCCCAGTTTACTCTGGAAACACCATATATTTT.

CDR3 sequence reads: CASRGVGNSGNTIYF. The CDR3 coding sequence is TGTGCCAGCAGGGGGGTAGGCAACTCTGGAAACACCATATATTTT. The chain links TRBV6-4 to TRBJ1-3; a weak D match, TRBD1 (5 bases). The CDR3 runs 15 residues. Germline V gene data show CDR1 as MRHNA and CDR2 as SNTAGT. Trimming took 6 bases from V and 0 from J, leaving 12 bases between them.

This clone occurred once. The CDR3 nucleotides read TGTGCCAGCAGTGCCCGGACAGTCTCCTACGAGCAGTACTTC. Protein sequence: CASSARTVSYEQYF. This sequence joins TRBV2 and TRBJ2-7; D is possibly TRBD1 (6 bases). CDR1 and CDR2 from the germline V gene are SNHLY and FYNNEI. CDR3 size: 14 residues. V lost 4 bases and J lost 0, with 10 bases in between.

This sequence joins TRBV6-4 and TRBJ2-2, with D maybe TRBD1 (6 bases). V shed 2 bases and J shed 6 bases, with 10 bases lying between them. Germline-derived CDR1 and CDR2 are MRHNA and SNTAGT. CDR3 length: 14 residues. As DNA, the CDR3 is TGTGCCAGCAGTGACACTGACAGGTCCGGGGAGCTGTTTTTT. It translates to CASSDTDRSGELFF.

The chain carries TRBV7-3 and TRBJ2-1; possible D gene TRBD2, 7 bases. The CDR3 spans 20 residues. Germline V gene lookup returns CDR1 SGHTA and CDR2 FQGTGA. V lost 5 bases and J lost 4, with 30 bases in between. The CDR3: CASSPRAGAPTPLPYNEQFF. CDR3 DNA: TGTGCCAGCAGCCCGCGGGCGGGGGCCCCAACGCCCCTCCCGTACAATGAGCAGTTCTTC.

The CDR3 reads CASTPGQSYNEQFF. The CDR3 nucleotides read TGTGCCAGTACCCCGGGACAGTCCTACAATGAGCAGTTCTTC. The chain carries TRBV19 and TRBJ2-1; 7 bases match TRBD1. CDR3 length equals 14 residues. Germline lookup yields CDR1 LNHDA and CDR2 SQIVND (reference sequence). The V and J ends lost 7 bases and 1 base, in that order; junction bases with no gene match: 4.

The CDR3 coding sequence is TGTGCCAGCAGTTGGGGGGGCGCAGATACGCAGTATTTT. Protein product: CASSWGGADTQYF. The V and J genes are TRBV7-3 and TRBJ2-3; D possibly corresponds to TRBD2 (7 bases). Trimming left V 6 bases short and J 4 bases short, with 11 bases between. Per germline, CDR1 SGHTA and CDR2 FQGTGA. There are 13 residues in the CDR3.

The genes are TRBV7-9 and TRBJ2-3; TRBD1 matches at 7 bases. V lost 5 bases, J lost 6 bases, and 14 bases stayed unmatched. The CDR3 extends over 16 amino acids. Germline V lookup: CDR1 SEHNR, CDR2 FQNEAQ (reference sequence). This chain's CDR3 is CASSPFGQASSDTQYF. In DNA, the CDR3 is TGTGCCAGCAGCCCCTTCGGACAGGCTTCGTCGGATACGCAGTATTTT.